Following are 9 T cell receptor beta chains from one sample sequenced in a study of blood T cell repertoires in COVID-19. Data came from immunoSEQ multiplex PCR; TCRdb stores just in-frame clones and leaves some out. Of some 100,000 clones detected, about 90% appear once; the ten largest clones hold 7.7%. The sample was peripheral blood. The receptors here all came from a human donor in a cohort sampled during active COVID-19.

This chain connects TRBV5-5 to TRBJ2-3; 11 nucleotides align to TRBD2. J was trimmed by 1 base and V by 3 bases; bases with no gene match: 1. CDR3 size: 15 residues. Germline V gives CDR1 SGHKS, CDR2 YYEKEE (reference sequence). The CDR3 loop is CASSSLAGGTDTQYF. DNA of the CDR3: TGTGCCAGCAGCTCACTAGCGGGGGGCACAGATACGCAGTATTTT. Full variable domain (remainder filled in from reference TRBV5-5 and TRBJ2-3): DAGVTQSPTHLIKTRGQQVTLRCSPISGHKSVSWYQQVLGQGPQFIFQYYEKEERGRGNFPDRFSARQFPNYSSELNVNALLLGDSALYLCASSSLAGGTDTQYFGPGTRLTVL.

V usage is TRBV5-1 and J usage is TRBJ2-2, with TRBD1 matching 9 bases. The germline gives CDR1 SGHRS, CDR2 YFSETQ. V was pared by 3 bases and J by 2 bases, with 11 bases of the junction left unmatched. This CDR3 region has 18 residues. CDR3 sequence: CASSSYDRGGLNTGELFF. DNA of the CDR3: TGCGCCAGCAGCTCCTACGACAGGGGGGGTTTAAACACCGGGGAGCTGTTTTTT.

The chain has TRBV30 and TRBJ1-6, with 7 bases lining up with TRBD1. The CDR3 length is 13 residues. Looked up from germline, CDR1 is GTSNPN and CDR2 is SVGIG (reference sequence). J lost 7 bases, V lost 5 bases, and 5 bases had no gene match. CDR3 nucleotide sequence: TGTGCCTGGGACCGGGACAGCAATTCACCCCTCCACTTT. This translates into CAWDRDSNSPLHF.

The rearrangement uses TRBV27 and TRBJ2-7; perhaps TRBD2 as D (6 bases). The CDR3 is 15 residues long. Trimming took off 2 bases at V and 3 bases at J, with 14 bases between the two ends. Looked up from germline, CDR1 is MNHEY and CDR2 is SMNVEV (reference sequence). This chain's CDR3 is CASSLVGSGFYEQYF. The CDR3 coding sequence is TGTGCCAGCAGTTTAGTGGGTAGCGGCTTCTACGAGCAGTACTTC.

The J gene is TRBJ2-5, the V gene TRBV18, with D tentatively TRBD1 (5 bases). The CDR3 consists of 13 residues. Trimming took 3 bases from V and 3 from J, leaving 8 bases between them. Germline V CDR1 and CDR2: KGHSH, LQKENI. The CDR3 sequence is CASSPGREETQYF. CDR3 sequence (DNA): TGTGCCAGCTCACCGGGCAGGGAAGAGACCCAGTACTTC.

The CDR3 region has the DNA TGTGCCAGTAGTGGGACAGGGGGAAGAGGTTATGGCTACACCTTC. It codes for CASSGTGGRGYGYTF. The genes are TRBV19 and TRBJ1-2, with 11 bases fitting TRBD1. CDR1 is LNHDA, CDR2 SQIVND, per germline (reference sequence). The CDR3 totals 15 residues. The ends lost 5 bases at V and 5 bases at J; junction bases unmatched: 7.

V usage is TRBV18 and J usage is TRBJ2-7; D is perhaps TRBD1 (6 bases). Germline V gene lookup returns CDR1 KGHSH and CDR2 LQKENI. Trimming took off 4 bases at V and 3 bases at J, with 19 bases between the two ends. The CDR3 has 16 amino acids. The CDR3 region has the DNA TGTGCCAGCTCACGAAACTCGGCCCAGGGGAACTACGAGCAGTACTTC. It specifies CASSRNSAQGNYEQYF.

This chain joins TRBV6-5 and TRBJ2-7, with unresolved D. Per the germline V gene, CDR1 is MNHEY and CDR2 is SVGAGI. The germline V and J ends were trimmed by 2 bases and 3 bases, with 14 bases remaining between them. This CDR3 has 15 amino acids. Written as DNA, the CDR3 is TGTGCCAGCAGTTACCACATAAGTTCCGACTACGAGCAGTACTTC. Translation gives CASSYHISSDYEQYF.

Written as DNA, the CDR3 is TGTGCCAGCAGTGGACAGGGTCTCGTCCAGCCCCAGCATTTT. Its protein product is CASSGQGLVQPQHF. The chain links TRBV2 to TRBJ1-5; 7 bases line up with TRBD1. This CDR3 region has 14 residues. V was clipped by 4 bases and J by 7 bases; unmatched bases: 7. Germline V CDR1 and CDR2: SNHLY, FYNNEI.